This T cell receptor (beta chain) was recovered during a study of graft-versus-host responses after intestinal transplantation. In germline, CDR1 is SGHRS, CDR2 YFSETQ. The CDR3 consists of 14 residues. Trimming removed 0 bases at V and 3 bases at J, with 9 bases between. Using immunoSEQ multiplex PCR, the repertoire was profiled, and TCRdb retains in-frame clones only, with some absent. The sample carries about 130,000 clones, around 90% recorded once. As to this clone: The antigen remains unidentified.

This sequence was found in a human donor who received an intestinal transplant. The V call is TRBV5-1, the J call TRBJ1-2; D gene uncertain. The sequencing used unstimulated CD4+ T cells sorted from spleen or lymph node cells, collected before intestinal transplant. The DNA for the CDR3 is TGCGCCAGCAGCTTGGTCAGGCATGACTATGGCTACACCTTC. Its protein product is CASSLVRHDYGYTF.